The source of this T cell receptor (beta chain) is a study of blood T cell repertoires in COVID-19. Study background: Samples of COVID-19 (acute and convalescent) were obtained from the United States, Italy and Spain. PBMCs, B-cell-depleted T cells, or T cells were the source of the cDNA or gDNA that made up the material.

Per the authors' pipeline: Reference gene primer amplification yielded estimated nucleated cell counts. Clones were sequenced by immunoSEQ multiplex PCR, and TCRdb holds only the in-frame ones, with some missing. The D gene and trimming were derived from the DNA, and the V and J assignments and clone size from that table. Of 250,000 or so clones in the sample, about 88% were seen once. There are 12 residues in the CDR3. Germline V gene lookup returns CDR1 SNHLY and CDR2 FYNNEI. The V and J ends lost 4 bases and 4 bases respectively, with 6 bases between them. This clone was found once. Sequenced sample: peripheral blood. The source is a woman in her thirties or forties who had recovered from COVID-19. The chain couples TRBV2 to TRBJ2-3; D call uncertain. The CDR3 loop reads CASSALADTQYF. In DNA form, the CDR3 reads TGTGCCAGCAGTGCGCTAGCAGATACGCAGTATTTT.